Described below is a single T cell receptor beta chain sequence and its context. The antigen is undetermined. Sequenced by immunoSEQ multiplex PCR; TCRdb stores in-frame clones only, minus some. The sample carries more than 70,000 clones, around 90% recorded once. The V gene's germline CDR1 is SEHNR and CDR2 FQNEAQ (reference sequence). The CDR3 is made up of 13 amino acids. Trimming at V came to 3 bases and at J to 4 bases, leaving 1 base not matched to a gene. These data are taken from a study of T cell responses to AZD1222 COVID-19 vaccine. Study-wide findings and caveats: Donors were chiefly white British, with a greater number of females, and clonal diversity was perhaps underestimated. Vaccine-associated CD4 TCRs spanned spike, dominant at 160-218 and 743-854.

The chain uses TRBV7-9 and TRBJ1-2, with 8 nucleotides matching TRBD1. The clonotype originates from an adult in good health. The source material was peripheral blood, sampled on day 0 of MenACWY control vaccination. The CDR3 DNA follows: TGTGCCAGCAGCTTCGGACAGGGCTATGGCTACACCTTC. This sequence encodes CASSFGQGYGYTF.